This is a list of T cell receptor beta chains from one sample in a study of pediatric ulcerative colitis. TCRdb's copy holds only in-frame clones and misses some; the assay was immunoSEQ multiplex PCR. The data show tens of thousands of clones, about 79% seen once. Material: gut tissue. These receptors came from a girl between 10 and 17 years old with moderate ulcerative colitis. Both conserved end residues are part of each CDR3. Fields, in order: V gene, J gene, CDR3 protein.

v_call: TRBV7-9
j_call: TRBJ2-1
cdr3_aa: CASRRADEQFF

v_call: TRBV7-9
j_call: TRBJ1-6
cdr3_aa: CASSRDRGPISPLHF

v_call: TRBV6-1
j_call: TRBJ2-7
cdr3_aa: CASSEAGRPYEQYF

v_call: TRBV5-4
j_call: TRBJ2-1
cdr3_aa: CASSRTSGGYNEQFF

v_call: TRBV7-2
j_call: TRBJ2-7
cdr3_aa: CASSLSGGTSYEQYF

v_call: TRBV7-9
j_call: TRBJ1-2
cdr3_aa: CASSPVTIPHGYTF

v_call: TRBV5-8
j_call: TRBJ2-7
cdr3_aa: CASSLTRQGNKQYF

v_call: TRBV5-1
j_call: TRBJ1-2
cdr3_aa: CASSSGQGYGYTF

v_call: TRBV5-4
j_call: TRBJ1-1
cdr3_aa: CASSLALGTGAGGTEAFF

v_call: TRBV25-1
j_call: TRBJ1-2
cdr3_aa: CATGTGVYGYTF

v_call: TRBV6-1
j_call: TRBJ2-1
cdr3_aa: CASSGRDRGNNEQFF

v_call: TRBV19
j_call: TRBJ1-1
cdr3_aa: CASSIRAGGDEAFF

v_call: TRBV2
j_call: TRBJ1-1
cdr3_aa: CASSEGPNTEAFF

v_call: TRBV21-1
j_call: TRBJ2-7
cdr3_aa: CASSPGLAGGYEQYF

v_call: TRBV7-9
j_call: .
cdr3_aa: CASSSPGLALVYEQYF

v_call: TRBV6-5
j_call: TRBJ1-5
cdr3_aa: CAAEGGDQPQHF

v_call: TRBV7-2
j_call: TRBJ2-5
cdr3_aa: CASSSQTSGGAGETQYF

v_call: TRBV30
j_call: TRBJ2-7
cdr3_aa: CARTPAPGSPYEQYF

v_call: TRBV10-3
j_call: TRBJ2-2
cdr3_aa: CAISLVGGNTGELFF

v_call: TRBV5-1
j_call: TRBJ1-2
cdr3_aa: CASSLGQGAYGYTF

v_call: TRBV18
j_call: TRBJ2-7
cdr3_aa: CASSPPAGAYEQYF

v_call: TRBV10-3
j_call: TRBJ1-3
cdr3_aa: CAISSDWSWNTIYF

v_call: TRBV4-3
j_call: TRBJ2-3
cdr3_aa: CASQPRWVHTDTQYF

v_call: TRBV6-4
j_call: TRBJ1-4
cdr3_aa: CASSVQLGEKLFF

v_call: TRBV19
j_call: TRBJ2-7
cdr3_aa: CASSIAQAREQYF

v_call: TRBV27
j_call: TRBJ1-2
cdr3_aa: CASSLAGYNYGYTF

v_call: TRBV18
j_call: TRBJ1-3
cdr3_aa: CASSPYVTSSGNTIYF

v_call: TRBV25-1
j_call: TRBJ1-6
cdr3_aa: CASSELKWVNSPLHF

v_call: TRBV5-1
j_call: TRBJ1-3
cdr3_aa: CASSLDGIFSGNTIYF

v_call: TRBV5-6
j_call: TRBJ1-1
cdr3_aa: CASSSIGELWTEAFF

v_call: TRBV4-2
j_call: TRBJ2-7
cdr3_aa: CASSQDPAGPTYEQYF

v_call: TRBV23-1
j_call: TRBJ1-1
cdr3_aa: CASRERTEAFF

v_call: TRBV19
j_call: TRBJ1-5
cdr3_aa: CASSDRGVSNQPQHF

v_call: TRBV5-6
j_call: TRBJ2-7
cdr3_aa: CASSLGRRGSYEQYF

v_call: TRBV11-2
j_call: TRBJ1-1
cdr3_aa: CASSFRGAASGTEAFF

v_call: TRBV30
j_call: TRBJ2-7
cdr3_aa: CAWEVKTGTYEQYF

v_call: TRBV9
j_call: TRBJ2-3
cdr3_aa: CASSAVTSGVADTQYF

v_call: TRBV5-4
j_call: TRBJ1-6
cdr3_aa: CASSPVQGLYNSPLHF

v_call: TRBV5-1
j_call: TRBJ1-1
cdr3_aa: CASSLSRLNTEAFF

v_call: TRBV28
j_call: TRBJ1-2
cdr3_aa: CASSFAGRRSIGYTF

v_call: TRBV18
j_call: TRBJ2-5
cdr3_aa: CASSPAELGTQYF

v_call: TRBV19
j_call: TRBJ1-5
cdr3_aa: CASEGKRVWNQPQHF

v_call: TRBV5-6
j_call: TRBJ1-1
cdr3_aa: CASSGGSWRASHTEAFF

v_call: TRBV6-6
j_call: TRBJ2-7
cdr3_aa: CASSLLLWGGEGEQYF

v_call: TRBV7-2
j_call: TRBJ1-5
cdr3_aa: CASSPAGAAQPQHF

v_call: TRBV21-1
j_call: TRBJ2-1
cdr3_aa: CASRMDTGCRFLPVEQFF

v_call: TRBV4-1
j_call: TRBJ2-2
cdr3_aa: CASSHLGGSGELFF

v_call: TRBV6-1
j_call: TRBJ2-5
cdr3_aa: CASGTGTPLETQYF

v_call: TRBV4-1
j_call: TRBJ2-1
cdr3_aa: CASTIVWGSSYNEQFF

v_call: TRBV28
j_call: TRBJ1-5
cdr3_aa: CASTEAELYSNQPQHF

v_call: TRBV2
j_call: TRBJ2-1
cdr3_aa: CASLRPGANEQFF